This TCR beta chain appears in the sequencing data of a study of T-cell reconstitution after alpha-beta-depleted transplantation in children. In its sample, this clonotype was seen a few times. This CDR3 region has 13 residues. The germline V and J ends were trimmed by 7 bases and 3 bases, with 12 bases remaining between them. Germline V lookup: CDR1 GTSNPN, CDR2 SVGIG (reference sequence). Molecular barcoding with unique molecular identifiers was used for the TCRbeta library. MiXCR was run by TCRdb on the PCR reads, yielding one entry per CDR3 protein. Of hundreds of thousands of distinct CDR3 sequences listed, 30% to 35% are singletons.

This chain uses TRBV30 with TRBJ1-4, with a possible D match to TRBD1 (5 bases). The sample in question was PBMCs from the stem cell graft donor, obtained from the stem cell graft. The TCR sequence derives from a human donor who donated a stem cell graft to a child with aplastic anemia. CDR3 sequence (DNA): TGTGCCTATACAGGTTTTGCTAATGAAAAACTGTTTTTT. It codes for CAYTGFANEKLFF.